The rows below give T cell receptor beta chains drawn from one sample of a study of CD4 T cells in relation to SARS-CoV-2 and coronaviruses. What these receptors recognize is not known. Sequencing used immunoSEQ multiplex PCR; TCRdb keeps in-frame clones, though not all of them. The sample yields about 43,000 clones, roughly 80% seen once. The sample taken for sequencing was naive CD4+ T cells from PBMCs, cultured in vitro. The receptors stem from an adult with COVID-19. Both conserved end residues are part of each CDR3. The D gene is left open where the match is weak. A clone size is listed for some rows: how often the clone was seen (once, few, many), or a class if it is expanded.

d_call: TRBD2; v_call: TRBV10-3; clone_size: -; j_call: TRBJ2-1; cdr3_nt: TGTGCCATCAAGAAACACGGACTAGCGGACAACAATGAGCAGTTCTTC; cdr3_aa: CAIKKHGLADNNEQFF
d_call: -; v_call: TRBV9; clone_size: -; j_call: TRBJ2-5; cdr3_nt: TGTGCCAGCAGCGTAGGGACGGACCAAGAGACCCAGTACTTC; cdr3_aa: CASSVGTDQETQYF
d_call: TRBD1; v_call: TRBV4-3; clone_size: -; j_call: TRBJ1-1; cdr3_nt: TGCGCCAGCAGCCAAGAAAGACAGGGGTCCACGAACACTGAAGCTTTCTTT; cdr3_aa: CASSQERQGSTNTEAFF
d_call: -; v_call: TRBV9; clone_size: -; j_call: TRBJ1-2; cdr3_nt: TGTGCCAGCAGCTCCAGTGGCGGAGGCTACACCTTC; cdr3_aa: CASSSSGGGYTF
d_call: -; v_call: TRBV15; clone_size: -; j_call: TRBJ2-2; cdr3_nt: TGTGCCACCAGCAGAGCTCCCGGGACAGCCGTAGCGGGACCGAACACCGGGGAGCTGTTTTTT; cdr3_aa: CATSRAPGTAVAGPNTGELFF
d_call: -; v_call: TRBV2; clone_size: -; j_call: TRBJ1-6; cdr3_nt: TGTGCCAGCAGTGGGGGCCGGGCGGCTAGGATTTCACCCCTCCACTTT; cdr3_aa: CASSGGRAARISPLHF
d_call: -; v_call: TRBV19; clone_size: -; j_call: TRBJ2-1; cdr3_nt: TGTGCCACCCGACTGGACTACAATGAGCAGTTCTTC; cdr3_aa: CATRLDYNEQFF
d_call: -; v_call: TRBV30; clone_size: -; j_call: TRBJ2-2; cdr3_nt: TGTGCCTGCCCCCCTGAAGGGAGGGGGAGCACCGGGGAGCTGTTTTTT; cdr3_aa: CACPPEGRGSTGELFF
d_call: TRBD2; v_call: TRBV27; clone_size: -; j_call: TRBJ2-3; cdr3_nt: TGTGCCAGCGGGAGCGGGAGCCTCACAGATACGCAGTATTTT; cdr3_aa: CASGSGSLTDTQYF
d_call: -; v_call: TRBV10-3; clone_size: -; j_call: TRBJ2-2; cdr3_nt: TGTGCCATCAGCCCAGGGGATAACACCGGGGAGCTGTTTTTT; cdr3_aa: CAISPGDNTGELFF
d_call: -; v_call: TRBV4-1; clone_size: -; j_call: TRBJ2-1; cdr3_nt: TGCGCCAGCAGCCAACCTAGCGATGAGCAGTTCTTC; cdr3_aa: CASSQPSDEQFF
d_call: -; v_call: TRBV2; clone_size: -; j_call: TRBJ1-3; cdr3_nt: TGTGCCAGCAGTGAAGGGACAGCTGGAAACACCATATATTTT; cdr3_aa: CASSEGTAGNTIYF
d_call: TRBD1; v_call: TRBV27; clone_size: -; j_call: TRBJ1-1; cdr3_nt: TGTGCCAGCAGTAGGAGACAGGGGGCCCCGAACACTGAAGCTTTCTTT; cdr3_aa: CASSRRQGAPNTEAFF
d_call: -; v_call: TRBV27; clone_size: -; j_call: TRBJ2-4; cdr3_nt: TGTGCCAGCAGTGGACATCGAAAAAACATTCAGTACTTC; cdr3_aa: CASSGHRKNIQYF
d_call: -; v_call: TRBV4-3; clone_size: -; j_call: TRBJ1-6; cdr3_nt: TGCGCCAGCAGCCAAGAGAGGGAAGAGTCACCCCTCCACTTT; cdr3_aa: CASSQEREESPLHF
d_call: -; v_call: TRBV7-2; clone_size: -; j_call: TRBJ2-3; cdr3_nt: TGTGCCAGCAGCTTGCTGACAGATACGCAGTATTTT; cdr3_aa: CASSLLTDTQYF
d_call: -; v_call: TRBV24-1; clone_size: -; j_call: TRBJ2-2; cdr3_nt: TGTGCCACCAGTGATTTCGGGGACCACGGTTCCGGGGAGCTGTTTTTT; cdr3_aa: CATSDFGDHGSGELFF
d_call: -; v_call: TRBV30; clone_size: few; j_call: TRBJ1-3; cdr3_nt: TGTGCCTGGAGTGTACTGGGGGCGGCCTCTGGAAACACCATATATTTT; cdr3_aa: CAWSVLGAASGNTIYF
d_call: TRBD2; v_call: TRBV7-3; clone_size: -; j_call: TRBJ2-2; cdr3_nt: TGTGCCAGCAGCCCCTCATGGACTAGCGGGAGGGGATCGAACACCGGGGAGCTGTTTTTT; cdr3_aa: CASSPSWTSGRGSNTGELFF
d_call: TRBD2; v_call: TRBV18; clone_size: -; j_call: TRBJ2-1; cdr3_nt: TGTGCCAGCTCACCACAACTAGCGGTTTCCAATGAGCAGTTCTTC; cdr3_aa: CASSPQLAVSNEQFF
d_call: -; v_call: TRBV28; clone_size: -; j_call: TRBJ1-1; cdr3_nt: TGTGCCAGCAGTTTATTTCAAGCGAACACTGAAGCTTTCTTT; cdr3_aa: CASSLFQANTEAFF
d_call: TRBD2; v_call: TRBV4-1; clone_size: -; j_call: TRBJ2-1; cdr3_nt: TGCGCCAGCAGCCAAGACTTCTCCCTTGTATCTAGCGGGACGAGTAATGAGCAGTTCTTC; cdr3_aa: CASSQDFSLVSSGTSNEQFF
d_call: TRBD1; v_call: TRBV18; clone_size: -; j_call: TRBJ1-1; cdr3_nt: TGTGCCAGCTCACGCGGACAGGCGAACACTGAAGCTTTCTTT; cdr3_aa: CASSRGQANTEAFF
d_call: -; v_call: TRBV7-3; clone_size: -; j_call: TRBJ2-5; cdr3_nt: TGTGCCAGCAGCTTAGGCGGGAATCTGGAGACCCAGTACTTC; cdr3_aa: CASSLGGNLETQYF
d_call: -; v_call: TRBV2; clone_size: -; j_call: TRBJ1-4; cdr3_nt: TGTGCCAGCAGTTTAGTCGCGAATGAAAAACTGTTTTTT; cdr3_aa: CASSLVANEKLFF
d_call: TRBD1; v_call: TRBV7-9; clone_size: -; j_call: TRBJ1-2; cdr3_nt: TGTGCCAGCTCCTCCGGCCCCGGGACAGGGAAGGAAGAAAGCTACACCTTC; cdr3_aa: CASSSGPGTGKEESYTF
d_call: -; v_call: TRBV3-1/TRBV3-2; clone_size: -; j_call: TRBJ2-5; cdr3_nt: TGTGCCAGCAGCCAAGTCCGGTTGGAGACCCAGTACTTC; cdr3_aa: CASSQVRLETQYF
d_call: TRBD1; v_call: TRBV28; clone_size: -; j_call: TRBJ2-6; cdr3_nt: TGTGCCAGCAGGAGAGACAGGGGATCTGGGGCCAACGTCCTGACTTTC; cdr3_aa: CASRRDRGSGANVLTF
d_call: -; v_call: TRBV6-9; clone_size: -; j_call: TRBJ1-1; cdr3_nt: TGTGCCAGCACGGGGAATGCGAAGACTGAAGCTTTCTTT; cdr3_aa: CASTGNAKTEAFF
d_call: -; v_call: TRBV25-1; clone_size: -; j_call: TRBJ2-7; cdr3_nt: TGTGCCAGCAGTGAATTAGGAGGGGACCTCCACGAGCAGTACTTC; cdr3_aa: CASSELGGDLHEQYF
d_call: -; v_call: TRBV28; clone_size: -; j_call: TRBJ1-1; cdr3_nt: TGTGCCAGCAGGGGGACACCGATGAACACTGAAGCTTTCTTT; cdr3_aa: CASRGTPMNTEAFF
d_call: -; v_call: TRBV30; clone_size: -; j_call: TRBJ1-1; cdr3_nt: TGTGCCTGGAGTAGGCAGGACACTGAAGCTTTCTTT; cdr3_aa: CAWSRQDTEAFF
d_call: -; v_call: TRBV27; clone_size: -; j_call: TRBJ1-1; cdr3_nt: TGTGCCAGCAGTTGGTATCGGAACACTGAAGCTTTCTTT; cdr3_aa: CASSWYRNTEAFF
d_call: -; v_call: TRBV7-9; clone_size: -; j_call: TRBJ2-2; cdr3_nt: TGTGCCAGCGAACCCACCGGGGAGCTGTTTTTT; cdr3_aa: CASEPTGELFF
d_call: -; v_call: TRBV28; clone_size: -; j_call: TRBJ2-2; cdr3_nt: TGTGCCAGCAGTTTTCCAAACACCGGGGAGCTGTTTTTT; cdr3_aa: CASSFPNTGELFF
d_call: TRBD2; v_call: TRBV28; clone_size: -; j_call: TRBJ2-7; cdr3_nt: TGTGCCAGCAGTCCTTCCGCTAGCGGGAACTCCTACGAGCAGTACTTC; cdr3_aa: CASSPSASGNSYEQYF
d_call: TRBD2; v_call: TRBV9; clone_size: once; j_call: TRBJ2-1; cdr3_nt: TGTGCCAGCAGCGTCCTCGGACTAGCGGACTACAATGAGCAGTTCTTC; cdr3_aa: CASSVLGLADYNEQFF
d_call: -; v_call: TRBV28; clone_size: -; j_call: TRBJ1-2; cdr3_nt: TGTGCCAGCAGTTTTGCGGACTATGGCTACACCTTC; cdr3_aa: CASSFADYGYTF
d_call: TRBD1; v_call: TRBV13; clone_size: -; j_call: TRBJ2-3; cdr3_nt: TGTGCCAGCAGCACTCCGTGGGGGACAGGGGGCACAGATACGCAGTATTTT; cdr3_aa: CASSTPWGTGGTDTQYF